This entry features one T cell receptor (beta chain) sequence. Its antigen remains unidentified. Some clones are missing from TCRdb's copy, which holds only in-frame ones; the method was immunoSEQ multiplex PCR. Among 20,000 to 25,000 clones listed, roughly nine tenths were seen once. The sample belongs to a study of graft-versus-host responses after intestinal transplantation. On the study more broadly: Anti-thymocyte globulin was used for induction in all recipients, who then took tacrolimus and steroids for roughly 3 years. Findings and caveats of the study: Declines in HvG clones occurring early post-transplant were associated with peak circulating GvH clone levels. GvH clones appeared in recipient marrow, some first in ileum or blood.

Looked up from germline, CDR1 is LGHNA and CDR2 is YSLEER. Trimming took off 0 bases at V and 3 bases at J, with 14 bases between the two ends. This CDR3 spans 16 amino acids. This chain uses TRBV4-3 with TRBJ1-2, with a tentative D call TRBD1 (6 bases). The TCR sequence derives from a human patient who received an intestinal transplant, so some T cells may come from the graft donor. This specimen consisted of PBMCs, obtained just over 64 days after intestinal transplantation. CDR3 in amino acids: CASSQDYWDMHYGYTF. The DNA of the CDR3 is TGCGCCAGCAGCCAAGATTATTGGGACATGCACTATGGCTACACCTTC.